This passage covers 23 T cell receptor beta chains from one sample sequenced in a study of T cell responses to AZD1222 COVID-19 vaccine (dated by TCRdb to the early 2020s). The meaning of the sample's time point label: about 28 days (+/-7) after the second vaccine dose. Library preparation employed the immunoSEQ multiplex PCR assay. Held by TCRdb, this immuneACCESS table contains in-frame sequences only and omits some clones. Under half of the omission traces to an unresolved V gene where checked; the cause of the rest is unknown. In this sample the table shows 150,000 to 200,000 clones, 94% of which occur a single time. The ten largest account for over 4.5% of the sample. Sequencing used peripheral blood, obtained 28 days after the second AZD1222 dose. All receptors come from an adult who received the AZD1222 COVID-19 vaccine.

The gene calls are TRBV7-2 and TRBJ1-5; 8 nucleotides agree with TRBD1. The CDR3 is made up of 15 amino acids. J gave up 1 base and V 5 bases, and 4 bases lay outside the gene matches. The V gene's germline CDR1 is SGHTA and CDR2 FQGNSA. The CDR3 DNA reads as TGTGCCAGCAGCAGTTCAGGGGGCAGCAATCAGCCCCAGCATTTT. Translated: CASSSSGGSNQPQHF.

This rearrangement joins TRBV5-4 to TRBJ2-5; TRBD2 might be the D (6 bases). V lost 0 bases, J lost 0 bases, and 9 bases lay in between. The V gene's germline CDR1 is SGHNT and CDR2 YYREEE (reference sequence). The CDR3 consists of 15 residues. The CDR3 loop is CASSLARGDQETQYF. The CDR3, as DNA: TGTGCCAGCAGCTTGGCGCGGGGAGACCAAGAGACCCAGTACTTC.

Regarding this clone: Other DNA sequences in this sample translate to the same CDR3. The rearrangement uses TRBV15 and TRBJ2-7; tentatively, D is TRBD2 (5 bases). The ends were cut back, 2 bases at V and 0 bases at J, with 11 bases in the middle. This CDR3 is built from 15 residues. CDR1 LNHNV and CDR2 YYDKDF come from the germline V gene (reference sequence). CDR3 loop: CATSRSPDSSYEQYF. CDR3 in DNA: TGTGCCACCAGCAGATCCCCGGACTCCTCCTACGAGCAGTACTTC.

This clone showed up just a few times. The chain carries TRBV7-9 and TRBJ1-2; D remains ambiguous. This CDR3 comprises 11 residues. Trimming left V 4 bases short and J 6 bases short, with 6 bases between. Germline V gene data show CDR1 as SEHNR and CDR2 as FQNEAQ (reference sequence). The CDR3 DNA is TGTGCCAGCAGCTATCGTGATGGCTACACCTTC. It codes for CASSYRDGYTF.

The chain couples TRBV2 to TRBJ1-1; 7 bases are a match to TRBD1. The CDR3 is 14 amino acids. V dropped 6 bases and J dropped 0; count of bases not matched to a gene: 4. Germline CDR1 reads SNHLY; CDR2 reads FYNNEI. The CDR3 sequence: CASRPGTVNTEAFF. The CDR3 DNA is TGTGCCAGCAGACCCGGGACAGTGAACACTGAAGCTTTCTTT.

The CDR3 is CASSLRGLGNTIYF. In DNA, the CDR3 is TGTGCCAGCAGCCTCAGGGGGCTTGGAAACACCATATATTTT. The chain uses TRBV5-6 and TRBJ1-3; 8 bases agree with TRBD1. Germline V gene lookup returns CDR1 SGHDT and CDR2 YYEEEE. Trimming removed 4 bases from V and 3 bases from J; junction bases left unmatched: 3. The CDR3 has 14 residues.

The chain links TRBV7-9 to TRBJ1-1; D gene ambiguous. V lost 0 bases to trimming and J lost 0 bases, with 11 bases between them. Germline V lookup: CDR1 SEHNR, CDR2 FQNEAQ (reference sequence). This CDR3 has 16 amino acids. The CDR3: CASSLAPGSMNTEAFF. The CDR3 DNA follows: TGTGCCAGCAGCTTAGCGCCAGGTTCAATGAACACTGAAGCTTTCTTT. The complete variable domain, with remaining parts taken from reference TRBV7-9 and TRBJ1-1, reads DTGVSQNPRHKITKRGQNVTFRCDPISEHNRLYWYRQTLGQGPEFLTYFQNEAQLEKSRLLSDRFSAERPKGSFSTLEIQRTEQGDSAMYLCASSLAPGSMNTEAFFGQGTRLTVV.

CDR3 loop: CASSQEDLFQAFF. In DNA form, the CDR3 reads TGTGCCAGCAGCCAAGAGGATCTCTTTCAGGCTTTCTTT. The rearrangement uses TRBV4-2 and TRBJ1-1; unclear D gene. With 0 bases removed from V and 11 bases from J, the gap between germline ends came to 13 bases. This CDR3 is built from 13 residues. Germline lookup yields CDR1 LGHNA and CDR2 YNFKEQ.

The rearrangement links TRBV4-3 to TRBJ2-1; 13 bases map to TRBD2. Germline-derived CDR1 and CDR2 are LGHNA and YSLEER. Losses at the gene ends were 2 bases for V and 7 bases for J; bases not matched to a gene: 5. The CDR3 totals 16 residues. CDR3: CASSQKLAGGGNEQFF. DNA for the CDR3: TGCGCCAGCAGCCAAAAACTAGCGGGAGGGGGGAATGAGCAGTTCTTC.

This chain's CDR3 is CASSQAPGGGGTGELFF. CDR3 nucleotides: TGTGCCAGCAGCCAAGCCCCCGGGGGAGGGGGTACCGGGGAGCTGTTTTTT. V usage is TRBV4-2 and J usage is TRBJ2-2, with D maybe TRBD2 (7 bases). V was trimmed by 1 base and J by 5 bases, leaving 17 bases between them. This CDR3 is 17 amino acids long. Germline V gene sequence: CDR1 LGHNA, CDR2 YNFKEQ.

This chain uses TRBV6-5 with TRBJ2-5; D might be TRBD2 (7 bases). This CDR3 contains 14 residues. V was shortened by 7 bases and J by 2 bases, with 14 bases between the two germline ends. Germline CDR1 and CDR2: MNHEY and SVGAGI. The CDR3 bases are TGTGCCAGCAAGGGGGGGTGGGCTCAAGAGACCCAGTACTTC. Protein product: CASKGGWAQETQYF.

The chain combines TRBV11-2 with TRBJ1-4; D call uncertain. Germline CDR1 is SGHAT and CDR2 is FQNNGV. V was clipped by 4 bases and J by 8 bases, with 11 bases between them. CDR3 size: 13 residues. In DNA, the CDR3 is TGTGCCAGCAGCTCCCGTAGCGTGGAAAAACTGTTTTTT. Protein: CASSSRSVEKLFF. Supplemented by reference TRBV11-2 and TRBJ1-4, the full variable domain reads EAGVAQSPRYKIIEKRQSVAFWCNPISGHATLYWYQQILGQGPKLLIQFQNNGVVDDSQLPKDRFSAERLKGVDSTLKIQPAKLEDSAVYLCASSSRSVEKLFFGSGTQLSVL.

This clone was seen a single time. The genes are TRBV3-1 (or the pseudogene TRBV3-2) and TRBJ2-1; a weak D match, TRBD1 (5 bases). CDR1 is LGHDT and CDR2 is YNNKEL in the germline V gene (reference sequence). Between the trimmed V and J ends, which lost 3 bases and 8 bases, there was a span of 11 bases. CDR3 length: 13 amino acids. DNA for the CDR3: TGTGCCAGCAGCCAGTTTGGGGCGGATGAGCAGTTCTTC. This gives the protein CASSQFGADEQFF.

The chain combines TRBV19 with TRBJ2-7, with 8 bases fitting TRBD2. Per germline, CDR1 LNHDA and CDR2 SQIVND (reference sequence). This CDR3 has 17 amino acids. The V gene end was trimmed by 3 bases and the J gene end by 6 bases; junction bases not matched to a gene: 16. The CDR3, as DNA: TGTGCCAGTAGTATCGGAGGCGGGGGGACTCCTACTTCCGAGCAGTACTTC. Protein product: CASSIGGGGTPTSEQYF.

The chain is built from TRBV6-2 or TRBV6-3 and TRBJ2-4; D remains unclear. CDR3 length equals 15 residues. V dropped 2 bases and J dropped 6 bases, with 14 bases sitting between them. Per germline, CDR1 MNHEY and CDR2 SVGEGT. DNA for the CDR3: TGTGCCAGCAGTTACACCCCGGTGGACGGAAACATTCAGTACTTC. Encoded protein: CASSYTPVDGNIQYF.

CDR3 sequence: CASSIVGAGEQFF. The CDR3 nucleotides read TGTGCCAGTAGTATAGTTGGGGCTGGTGAGCAGTTCTTC. The chain links TRBV19 to TRBJ2-1; D perhaps matches TRBD1 (5 bases). Trimming took 1 base from V and 9 from J, leaving 10 bases between them. CDR1 LNHDA and CDR2 SQIVND come from the germline V gene (reference sequence). This CDR3 contains 13 residues.

The V call is TRBV7-2, the J call TRBJ1-4; D may be TRBD1 (6 bases). Trimming took off 5 bases at V and 2 bases at J, with 12 bases between the two ends. Per germline, CDR1 SGHTA and CDR2 FQGNSA. The CDR3 runs 15 residues. The CDR3 DNA reads TGTGCCAGCAGCCCCCAGGGGTCGACTAATGAAAAACTGTTTTTT. Translating gives CASSPQGSTNEKLFF.

The gene calls are TRBV5-6 and TRBJ2-7; possible D gene TRBD1, 6 bases. This CDR3 is 15 amino acids long. Germline V gene sequence: CDR1 SGHDT, CDR2 YYEEEE. The V and J ends lost 2 bases and 2 bases respectively, with 14 bases between them. The CDR3 nucleotides are TGTGCCAGCAGCTTTTTACAGGGAATGCCCTACGAGCAGTACTTC. Its translation is CASSFLQGMPYEQYF.

The rearrangement links TRBV6-1 to TRBJ1-2, with D perhaps TRBD1 (5 bases). CDR3 length: 19 amino acids. Germline CDR1 reads MNHNS; CDR2 reads SASEGT. Between the trimmed V and J ends, which lost 6 bases and 4 bases, there was a span of 30 bases. CDR3 sequence: CASRERGMEVWTGLYGYTF. The DNA for the CDR3 is TGTGCCAGCAGAGAAAGAGGGATGGAAGTTTGGACGGGACTCTATGGCTACACCTTC.

The V and J genes are TRBV9 and TRBJ1-1, with a possible D match to TRBD1 (5 bases). The germline CDR1 and CDR2 sequences are SGDLS and YYNGEE. The CDR3 runs 15 residues. V was pared by 4 bases and J by 1 base, with 14 bases between. The CDR3 DNA reads as TGTGCCAGCAGCACAAACAGGCGGAAGAACACTGAAGCTTTCTTT. Protein product: CASSTNRRKNTEAFF.

The chain joins TRBV7-2 to TRBJ1-1, with a tentative D call TRBD1 (6 bases). Trimming shortened V by 5 bases and J by 3 bases, and 22 bases separated the two germline ends. Germline lookup yields CDR1 SGHTA and CDR2 FQGNSA. This CDR3 has 17 residues. Written as DNA, the CDR3 is TGTGCCAGCAGCCCAATACGAGGGGGGCGTAGGGACACTGAAGCTTTCTTT. Amino acids: CASSPIRGGRRDTEAFF.

The rearrangement joins TRBV30 to TRBJ1-3, with D maybe TRBD1 (6 bases). Per the germline V gene, CDR1 is GTSNPN and CDR2 is SVGIG (reference sequence). This CDR3 is 12 amino acids long. The V end lost 2 bases, the J end lost 11 bases, and 13 bases lay between the germline ends. CDR3 sequence: CAWSPLQGSIYF. Here the CDR3 DNA reads TGTGCCTGGAGTCCTTTACAGGGATCCATATATTTT.

The chain recombines TRBV19 with TRBJ2-1, with 14 bases aligning to TRBD2. Germline loops: CDR1 LNHDA, CDR2 SQIVND (reference sequence). The V and J ends lost 6 bases and 0 bases, in that order; junction bases with no gene match: 7. This CDR3 comprises 18 residues. The CDR3 region is CASRGLAGAPNSYNEQFF. The CDR3, as DNA: TGTGCCAGTAGGGGACTAGCGGGAGCCCCGAACTCCTACAATGAGCAGTTCTTC.